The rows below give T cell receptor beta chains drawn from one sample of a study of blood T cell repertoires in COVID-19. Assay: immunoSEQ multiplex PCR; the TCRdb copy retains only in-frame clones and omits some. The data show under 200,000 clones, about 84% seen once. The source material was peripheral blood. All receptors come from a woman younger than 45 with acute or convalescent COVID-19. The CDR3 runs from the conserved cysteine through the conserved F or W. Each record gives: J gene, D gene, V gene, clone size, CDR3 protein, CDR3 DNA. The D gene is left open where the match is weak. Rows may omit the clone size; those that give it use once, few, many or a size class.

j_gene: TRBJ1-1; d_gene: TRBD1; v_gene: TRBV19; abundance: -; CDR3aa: CASSYIDRVHTEAFF; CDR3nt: TGTGCCAGTAGTTACATCGACAGGGTACACACTGAAGCTTTCTTT
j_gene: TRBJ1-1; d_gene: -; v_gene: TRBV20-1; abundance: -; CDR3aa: CSARREEAFF; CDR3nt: TGCAGTGCTAGACGGGAGGAAGCTTTCTTT
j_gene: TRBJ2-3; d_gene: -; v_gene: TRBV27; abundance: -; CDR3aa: CASSLPPGGSGTDTQYF; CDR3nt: TGTGCCAGCAGTTTACCCCCCGGAGGGTCGGGCACAGATACGCAGTATTTT
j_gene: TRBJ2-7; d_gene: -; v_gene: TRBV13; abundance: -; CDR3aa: CASSKTGGPGSSEQYF; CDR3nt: TGTGCCAGCAGTAAAACCGGGGGGCCTGGTAGTTCCGAGCAGTACTTC
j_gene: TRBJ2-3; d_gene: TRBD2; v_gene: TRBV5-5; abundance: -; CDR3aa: CASSLLASSTDTQYF; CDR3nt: TGTGCCAGCAGCTTACTAGCGTCTAGCACAGATACGCAGTATTTT
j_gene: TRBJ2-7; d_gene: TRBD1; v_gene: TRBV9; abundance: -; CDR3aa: CASSAHGQGGKQYF; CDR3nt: TGTGCCAGCAGCGCCCATGGACAGGGAGGAAAGCAGTACTTC
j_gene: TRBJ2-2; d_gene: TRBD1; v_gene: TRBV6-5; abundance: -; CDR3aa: CASRWDRPTGELFF; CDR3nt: TGTGCCAGCAGGTGGGACAGACCCACCGGGGAGCTGTTTTTT
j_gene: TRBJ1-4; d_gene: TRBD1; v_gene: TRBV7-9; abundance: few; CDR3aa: CASSRDRVDEKLFF; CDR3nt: TGTGCCAGCAGCCGAGACAGGGTGGACGAAAAACTGTTTTTT
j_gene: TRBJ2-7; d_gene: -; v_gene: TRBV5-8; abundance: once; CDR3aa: CASSLARQSGHGYEQYF; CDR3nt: TGTGCCAGCAGCTTGGCCCGACAATCAGGACACGGCTACGAGCAGTACTTC
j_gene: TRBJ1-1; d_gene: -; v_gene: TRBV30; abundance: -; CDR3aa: CAWSVQPDTEAFF; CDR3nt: TGTGCCTGGAGTGTACAACCTGACACTGAAGCTTTCTTT
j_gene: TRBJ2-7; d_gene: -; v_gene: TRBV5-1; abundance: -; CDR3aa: CASSLEQIYEQYF; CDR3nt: TGCGCCAGCAGCTTGGAACAGATCTACGAGCAGTACTTC
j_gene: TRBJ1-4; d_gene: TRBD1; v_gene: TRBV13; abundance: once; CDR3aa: CASSPARDRGGGVEKLFF; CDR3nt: TGTGCCAGCAGCCCCGCCCGGGACAGGGGAGGAGGAGTTGAAAAACTGTTTTTT
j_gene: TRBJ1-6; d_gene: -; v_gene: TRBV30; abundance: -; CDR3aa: CAWSGTGSPLHF; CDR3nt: TGTGCCTGGAGTGGGACTGGGTCACCCCTCCACTTT
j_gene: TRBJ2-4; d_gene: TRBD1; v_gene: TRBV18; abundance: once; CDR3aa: CASSLHRGKNIQYF; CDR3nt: TGTGCCAGCTCACTCCACAGGGGGAAAAACATTCAGTACTTC
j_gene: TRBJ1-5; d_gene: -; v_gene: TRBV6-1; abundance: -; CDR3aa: CASSEARAAYNQPQHF; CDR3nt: TGTGCCAGCAGTGAAGCGCGTGCGGCGTACAATCAGCCCCAGCATTTT
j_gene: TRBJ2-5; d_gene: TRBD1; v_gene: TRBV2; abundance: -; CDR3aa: CASGTGYQETQYF; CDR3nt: TGTGCCAGCGGGACAGGATACCAAGAGACCCAGTACTTC
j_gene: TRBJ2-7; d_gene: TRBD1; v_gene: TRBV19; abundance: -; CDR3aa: CASSVGQGSPYEQYF; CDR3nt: TGTGCCAGTAGTGTGGGACAGGGGTCCCCCTACGAGCAGTACTTC
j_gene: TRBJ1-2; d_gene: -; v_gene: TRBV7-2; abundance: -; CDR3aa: CASSLDGGSGHGYTF; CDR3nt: TGTGCCAGCAGCTTAGATGGGGGGTCGGGGCATGGCTACACCTTC
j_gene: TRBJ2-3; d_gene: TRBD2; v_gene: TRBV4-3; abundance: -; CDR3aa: CASSQETSGRAGDTQYF; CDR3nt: TGCGCCAGCAGCCAAGAGACTAGCGGGAGGGCTGGGGATACGCAGTATTTT
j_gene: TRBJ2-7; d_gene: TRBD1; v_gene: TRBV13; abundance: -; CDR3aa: CASSARGQGSLYEQYF; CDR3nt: TGTGCCAGCAGCGCCCGAGGACAGGGATCGCTCTACGAGCAGTACTTC
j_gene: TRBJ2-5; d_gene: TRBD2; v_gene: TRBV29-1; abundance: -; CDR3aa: CSVGVAGRETQYF; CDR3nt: TGCAGCGTTGGCGTAGCGGGACGGGAGACCCAGTACTTC
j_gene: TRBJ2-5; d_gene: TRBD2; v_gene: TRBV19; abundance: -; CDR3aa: CASSITSTSGAETQYF; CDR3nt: TGTGCCAGTAGTATCACGTCGACTAGCGGGGCAGAGACCCAGTACTTC
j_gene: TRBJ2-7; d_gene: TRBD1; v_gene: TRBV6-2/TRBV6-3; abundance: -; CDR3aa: CASSYGRDRGRRIEQYF; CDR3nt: TGTGCCAGCAGTTACGGGAGAGACAGGGGGCGTCGCATCGAGCAGTACTTC
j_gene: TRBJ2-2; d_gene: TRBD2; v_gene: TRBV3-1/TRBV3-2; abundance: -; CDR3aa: CASSLGLAGRTGELFF; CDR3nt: TGTGCCAGCAGCCTTGGACTAGCGGGGCGTACCGGGGAGCTGTTTTTT
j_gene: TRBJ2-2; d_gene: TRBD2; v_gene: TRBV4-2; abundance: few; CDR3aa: CASSQLSGGQNTGELFF; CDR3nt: TGTGCCAGCAGCCAACTCAGCGGGGGGCAGAACACCGGGGAGCTGTTTTTT
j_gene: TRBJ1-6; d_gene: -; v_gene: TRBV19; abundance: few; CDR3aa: CASSIKRRGRNSPLHF; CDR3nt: TGTGCCAGTAGTATTAAGCGTAGGGGAAGAAATTCACCCCTCCACTTT
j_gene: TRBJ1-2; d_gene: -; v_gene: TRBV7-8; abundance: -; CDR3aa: CASSLAGALYGYTF; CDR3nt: TGTGCCAGCAGCTTAGCGGGGGCCCTCTATGGCTACACCTTC
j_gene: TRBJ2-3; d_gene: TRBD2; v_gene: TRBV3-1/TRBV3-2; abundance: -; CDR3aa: CASSQIGGAGTDTQYF; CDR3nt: TGTGCCAGCAGCCAAATCGGGGGGGCTGGCACAGATACGCAGTATTTT
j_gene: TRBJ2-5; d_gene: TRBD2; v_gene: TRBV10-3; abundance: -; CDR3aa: CAISASGVETQYF; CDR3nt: TGTGCCATCAGTGCTAGCGGGGTAGAGACCCAGTACTTC
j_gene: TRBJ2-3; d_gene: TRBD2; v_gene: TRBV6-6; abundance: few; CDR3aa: CASSRPGLAGGPVDTQYF; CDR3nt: TGTGCCAGCAGTCGACCGGGACTAGCGGGGGGACCCGTGGATACGCAGTATTTT
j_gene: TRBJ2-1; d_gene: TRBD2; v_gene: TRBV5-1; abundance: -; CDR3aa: CASSFTSGRDEQFF; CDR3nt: TGCGCCAGCAGCTTCACTAGCGGGAGGGACGAGCAGTTCTTC
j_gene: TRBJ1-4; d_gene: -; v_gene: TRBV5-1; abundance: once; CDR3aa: CASSLGDKNNEKLFF; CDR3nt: TGCGCCAGCAGCTTGGGGGACAAGAACAATGAAAAACTGTTTTTT
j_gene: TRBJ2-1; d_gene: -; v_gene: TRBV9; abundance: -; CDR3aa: CASSSNNEQFF; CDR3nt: TGTGCCAGCAGCTCTAACAATGAGCAGTTCTTC
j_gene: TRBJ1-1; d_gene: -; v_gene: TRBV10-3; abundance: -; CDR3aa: CATQTGLLLRNGDTEAFF; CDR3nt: TGTGCCACGCAAACGGGACTCCTCCTCAGAAATGGGGACACTGAAGCTTTCTTT
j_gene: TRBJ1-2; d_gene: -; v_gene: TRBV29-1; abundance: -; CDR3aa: CSAGGREYGYTF; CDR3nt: TGCAGCGCTGGGGGCAGGGAGTATGGCTACACCTTC
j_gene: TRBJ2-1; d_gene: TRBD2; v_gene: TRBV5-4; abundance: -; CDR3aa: CASSLGIAGGPSDEQFF; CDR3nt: TGTGCCAGCAGCTTGGGCATAGCGGGAGGGCCTTCGGATGAGCAGTTCTTC
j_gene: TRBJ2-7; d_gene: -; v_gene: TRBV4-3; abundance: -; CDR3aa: CASSQSGEYEQYF; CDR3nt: TGCGCCAGCAGCCAGTCCGGGGAATACGAGCAGTACTTC
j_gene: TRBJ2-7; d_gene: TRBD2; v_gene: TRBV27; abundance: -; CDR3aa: CASSLWGGELYEQYF; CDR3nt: TGTGCCAGCAGTTTATGGGGGGGGGAACTCTACGAGCAGTACTTC
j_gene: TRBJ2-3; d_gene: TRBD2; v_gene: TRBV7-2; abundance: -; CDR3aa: CASSLAIGVAGGLTDTQYF; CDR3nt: TGTGCCAGCAGCTTAGCGATAGGAGTAGCGGGGGGGCTCACAGATACGCAGTATTTT
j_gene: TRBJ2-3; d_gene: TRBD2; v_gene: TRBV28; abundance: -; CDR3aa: CASSLIGPGGADTQYF; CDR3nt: TGTGCCAGCAGTTTAATAGGGCCGGGGGGGGCAGATACGCAGTATTTT
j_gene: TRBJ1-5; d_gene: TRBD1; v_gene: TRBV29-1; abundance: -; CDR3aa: CSVKGQGAQPQHF; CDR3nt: TGCAGCGTGAAGGGACAGGGGGCTCAGCCCCAGCATTTT
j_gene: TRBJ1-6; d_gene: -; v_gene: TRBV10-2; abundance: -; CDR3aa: CASSEVQYNSSPLHF; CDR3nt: TGCGCCAGCAGTGAGGTGCAATACAACAGTTCACCCCTCCACTTT
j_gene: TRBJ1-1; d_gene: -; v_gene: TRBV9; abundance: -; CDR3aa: CASSVGSWSPNTEAFF; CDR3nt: TGTGCCAGCAGCGTAGGCTCGTGGAGCCCGAACACTGAAGCTTTCTTT
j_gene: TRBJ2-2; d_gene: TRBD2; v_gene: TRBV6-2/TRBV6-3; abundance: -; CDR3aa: CASSPRLAANTGELFF; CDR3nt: TGTGCCAGCAGCCCTCGACTAGCAGCGAACACCGGGGAGCTGTTTTTT
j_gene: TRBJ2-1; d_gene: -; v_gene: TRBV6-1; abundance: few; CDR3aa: CASSEGDSYNEQFF; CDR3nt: TGTGCCAGCAGTGAAGGCGACTCCTACAATGAGCAGTTCTTC
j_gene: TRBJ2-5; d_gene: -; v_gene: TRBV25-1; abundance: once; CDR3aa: CASSAERGDNQETQYF; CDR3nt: TGTGCCAGCAGCGCAGAACGGGGGGACAACCAAGAGACCCAGTACTTC
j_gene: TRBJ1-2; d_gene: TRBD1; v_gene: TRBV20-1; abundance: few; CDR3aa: CSASNTGTGSGYTF; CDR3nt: TGCAGTGCTAGTAACACCGGGACAGGGTCCGGCTACACCTTC
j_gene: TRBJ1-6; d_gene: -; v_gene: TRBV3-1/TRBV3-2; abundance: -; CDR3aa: CASSQSSGLVGSPLHF; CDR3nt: TGTGCCAGCAGCCAATCGTCAGGGCTCGTAGGATCACCCCTCCACTTT
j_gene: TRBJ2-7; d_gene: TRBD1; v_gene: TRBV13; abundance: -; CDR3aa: CASSRGQGDEQYF; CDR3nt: TGTGCCAGCAGCCGCGGACAGGGGGACGAGCAGTACTTC
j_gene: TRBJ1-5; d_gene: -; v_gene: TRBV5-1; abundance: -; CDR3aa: CASSHEGVSNQPQHF; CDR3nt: TGCGCCAGCAGCCATGAGGGGGTTAGCAATCAGCCCCAGCATTTT
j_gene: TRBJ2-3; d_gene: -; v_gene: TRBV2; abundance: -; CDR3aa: CAIAPWGEVSTDTQYF; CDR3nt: TGTGCCATTGCCCCGTGGGGGGAGGTGAGCACAGATACGCAGTATTTT
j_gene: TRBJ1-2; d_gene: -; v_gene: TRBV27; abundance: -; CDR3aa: CASGLIGTSPNYGYTF; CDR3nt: TGTGCCAGCGGACTAATCGGGACCTCGCCTAACTATGGCTACACCTTC
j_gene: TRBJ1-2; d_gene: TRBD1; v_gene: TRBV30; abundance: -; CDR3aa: CADMRQGVGYTF; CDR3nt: TGTGCCGACATGAGACAGGGGGTTGGCTACACCTTC
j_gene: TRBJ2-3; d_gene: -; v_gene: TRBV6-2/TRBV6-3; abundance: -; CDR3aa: CASSLGRGDTQYF; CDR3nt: TGTGCCAGCAGTTTGGGAAGGGGTGATACGCAGTATTTT